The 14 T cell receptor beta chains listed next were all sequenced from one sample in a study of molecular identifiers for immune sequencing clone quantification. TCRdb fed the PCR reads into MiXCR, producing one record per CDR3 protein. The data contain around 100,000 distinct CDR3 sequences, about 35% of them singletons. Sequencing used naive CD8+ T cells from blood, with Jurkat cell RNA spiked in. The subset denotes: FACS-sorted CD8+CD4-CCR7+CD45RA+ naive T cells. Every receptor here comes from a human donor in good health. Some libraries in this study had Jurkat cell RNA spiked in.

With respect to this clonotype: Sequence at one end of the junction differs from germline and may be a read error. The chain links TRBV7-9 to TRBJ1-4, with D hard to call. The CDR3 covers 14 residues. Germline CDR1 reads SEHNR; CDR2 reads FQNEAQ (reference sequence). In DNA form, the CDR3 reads TGTGCCAGCAGCTTGGAGTCAACTAATGAAAAACTGTTCTTT. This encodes CASSLESTNEKLFF.

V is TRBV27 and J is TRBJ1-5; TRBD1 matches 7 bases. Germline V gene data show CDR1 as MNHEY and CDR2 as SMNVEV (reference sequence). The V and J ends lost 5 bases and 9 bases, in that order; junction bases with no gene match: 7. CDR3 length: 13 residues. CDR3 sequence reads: CASSPPSGGPQHF. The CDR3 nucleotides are TGTGCCAGCAGTCCACCCTCAGGGGGGCCCCAGCATTTT.

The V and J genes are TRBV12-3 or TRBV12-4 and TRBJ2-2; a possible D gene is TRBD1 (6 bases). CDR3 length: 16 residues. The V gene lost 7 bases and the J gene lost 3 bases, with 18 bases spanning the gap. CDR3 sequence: CASTNPQGTYTGELFF. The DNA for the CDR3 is TGTGCCAGCACCAACCCTCAGGGGACCTACACCGGGGAGCTGTTTTTT.

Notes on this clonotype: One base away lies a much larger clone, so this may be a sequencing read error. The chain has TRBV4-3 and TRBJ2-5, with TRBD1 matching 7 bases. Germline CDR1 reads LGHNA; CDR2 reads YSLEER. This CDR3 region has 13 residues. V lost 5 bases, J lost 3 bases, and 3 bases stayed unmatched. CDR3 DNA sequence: TGCGCCAGCAGCTGCACAGGGGAAGAGACCCAGTACTTC. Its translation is CASSCTGEETQYF.

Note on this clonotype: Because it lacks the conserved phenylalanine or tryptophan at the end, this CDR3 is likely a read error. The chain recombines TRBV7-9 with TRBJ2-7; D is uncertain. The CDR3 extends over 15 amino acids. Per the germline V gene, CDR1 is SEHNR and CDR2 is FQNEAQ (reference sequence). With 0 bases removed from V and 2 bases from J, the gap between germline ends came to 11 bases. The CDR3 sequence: CASSLAPTATYEQYI. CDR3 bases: TGTGCCAGCAGCTTAGCGCCGACGGCCACCTACGAGCAGTACATC.

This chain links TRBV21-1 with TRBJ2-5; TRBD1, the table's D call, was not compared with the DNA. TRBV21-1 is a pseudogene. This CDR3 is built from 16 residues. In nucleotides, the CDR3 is TGTGCCAGCAGCAAAGATACAGGGGGTGTACAAGAGACCCAGTACTTC. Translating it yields CASSKDTGGVQETQYF.

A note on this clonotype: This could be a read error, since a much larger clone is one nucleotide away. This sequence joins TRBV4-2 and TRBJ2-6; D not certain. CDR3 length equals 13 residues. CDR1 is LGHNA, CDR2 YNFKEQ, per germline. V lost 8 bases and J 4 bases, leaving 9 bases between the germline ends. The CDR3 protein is CASAQAGANVLTF. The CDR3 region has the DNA TGTGCCAGCGCCCAGGCCGGGGCCAACGTCCTGACTTTC.

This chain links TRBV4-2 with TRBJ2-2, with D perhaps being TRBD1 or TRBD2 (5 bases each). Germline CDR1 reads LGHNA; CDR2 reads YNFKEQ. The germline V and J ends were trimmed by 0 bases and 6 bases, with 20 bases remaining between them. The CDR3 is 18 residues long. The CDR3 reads CASSQDGGLGPPAGELFF. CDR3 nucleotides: TGTGCCAGCAGCCAAGATGGCGGCCTGGGACCCCCAGCCGGGGAGCTGTTTTTT.

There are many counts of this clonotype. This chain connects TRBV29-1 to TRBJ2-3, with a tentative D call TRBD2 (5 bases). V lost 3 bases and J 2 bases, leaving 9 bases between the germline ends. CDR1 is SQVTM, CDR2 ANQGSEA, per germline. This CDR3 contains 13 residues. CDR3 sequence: CSVEEEYTDTQYF. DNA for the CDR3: TGCAGCGTTGAGGAGGAGTACACAGATACGCAGTATTTT.

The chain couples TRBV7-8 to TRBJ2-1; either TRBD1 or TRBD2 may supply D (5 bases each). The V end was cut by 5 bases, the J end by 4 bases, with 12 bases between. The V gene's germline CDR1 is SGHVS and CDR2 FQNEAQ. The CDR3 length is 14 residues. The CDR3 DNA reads TGTGCCAGCAGCCCCGGGACCGCATACAATGAGCAGTTCTTC. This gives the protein CASSPGTAYNEQFF. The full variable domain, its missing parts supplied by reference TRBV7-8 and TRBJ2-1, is GAGVSQSPRYKVAKRGQDVALRCDPISGHVSLFWYQQALGQGPEFLTYFQNEAQLDKSGLPSDRFFAERPEGSVSTLKIQRTQQEDSAVYLCASSPGTAYNEQFFGPGTRLTVL.

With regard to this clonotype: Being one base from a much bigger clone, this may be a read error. CDR3 amino acids: CASSSRPPAFF. DNA of the CDR3: TGTGCCAGCAGCTCTCGTCCTCCAGCTTTCTTT. The chain couples TRBV7-9 to TRBJ1-1; D not resolved. In germline, CDR1 is SEHNR, CDR2 FQNEAQ (reference sequence). With 4 bases removed from V and 10 bases from J, the gap between germline ends came to 10 bases. The CDR3 has 11 residues.

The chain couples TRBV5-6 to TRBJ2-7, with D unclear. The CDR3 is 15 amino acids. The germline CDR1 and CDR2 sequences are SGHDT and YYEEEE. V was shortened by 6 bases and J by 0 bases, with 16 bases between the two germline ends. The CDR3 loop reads CASTSQALRSYEQYF. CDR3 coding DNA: TGTGCCAGCACCTCACAAGCCCTCCGCTCCTACGAGCAGTACTTC. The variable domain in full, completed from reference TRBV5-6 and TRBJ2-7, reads DAGVTQSPTHLIKTRGQQVTLRCSPKSGHDTVSWYQQALGQGPQFIFQYYEEEERQRGNFPDRFSGHQFPNYSSELNVNALLLGDSALYLCASTSQALRSYEQYFGPGTRLTVT.

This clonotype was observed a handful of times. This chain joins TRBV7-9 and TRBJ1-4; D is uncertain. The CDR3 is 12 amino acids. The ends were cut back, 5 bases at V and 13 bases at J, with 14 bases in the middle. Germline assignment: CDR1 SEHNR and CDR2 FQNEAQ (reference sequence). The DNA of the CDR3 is TGTGCCAGCAGCCCCCGGCCCAGACGACTGTTTTTT. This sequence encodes CASSPRPRRLFF.

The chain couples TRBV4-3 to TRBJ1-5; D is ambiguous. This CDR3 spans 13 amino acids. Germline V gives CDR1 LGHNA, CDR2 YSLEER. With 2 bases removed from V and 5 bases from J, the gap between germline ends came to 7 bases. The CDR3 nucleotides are TGCGCCAGCAGCCAACACCATGATCAGCCCCAGCATTTT. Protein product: CASSQHHDQPQHF.